This TCR beta chain was profiled in a study of blood T cell repertoires in COVID-19. Study as a whole: T cells, B-cell-depleted T cells, or PBMCs supplied cDNA or gDNA.

V lost 4 bases to trimming and J lost 2 bases; unmatched junction nucleotides: 3. This CDR3 comprises 16 residues. Germline CDR1 reads LGHNA; CDR2 reads YNFKEQ. The data were produced by immunoSEQ multiplex PCR, yet TCRdb's version contains in-frame clones alone and is incomplete. This repertoire shows 400,000 to 500,000 clones, roughly 84% found once; its top ten account for approximately 1.5%. This receptor was taken from a woman aged 18-30 years who had been exposed to COVID-19. Sequenced input: PBMCs or T cells enriched from blood (not recorded which). The rearrangement uses TRBV4-2 and TRBJ2-6, with 9 bases that match TRBD1. The CDR3 spells CASSLDRGTGANVLTF. The DNA of the CDR3 is TGTGCCAGCAGCCTGGACAGGGGAACTGGGGCCAACGTCCTGACTTTC.